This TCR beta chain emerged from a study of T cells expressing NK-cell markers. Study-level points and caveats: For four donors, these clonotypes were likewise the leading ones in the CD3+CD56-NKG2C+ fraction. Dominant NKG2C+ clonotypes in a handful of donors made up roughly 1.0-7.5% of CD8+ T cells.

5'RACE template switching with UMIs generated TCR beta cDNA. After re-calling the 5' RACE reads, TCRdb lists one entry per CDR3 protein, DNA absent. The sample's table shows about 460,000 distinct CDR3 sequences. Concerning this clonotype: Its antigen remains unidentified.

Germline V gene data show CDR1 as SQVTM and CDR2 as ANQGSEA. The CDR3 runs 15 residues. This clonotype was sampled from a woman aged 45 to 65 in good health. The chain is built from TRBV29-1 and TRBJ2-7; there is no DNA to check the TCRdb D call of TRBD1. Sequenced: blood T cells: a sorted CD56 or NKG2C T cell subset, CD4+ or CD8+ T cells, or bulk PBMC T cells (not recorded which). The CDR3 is CSVEDRRGSSYEQYF.